The present T cell receptor (beta chain) was sequenced within a study of blood T cells in healthy people across ages (dated by TCRdb to the mid-2010s). In the study overall: In model experiments, template switching captured about one uniquely barcoded TCR beta cDNA molecule for every two T cells. To avoid experimental bias, donors of different ages were spread randomly across the sequencing lanes. Two additional independent replicas of 1 million unique cDNA reads from the same blood draw were analyzed for two donors (one aged 18 to 30 and one aged 80 or older). Donors were grouped into four age groups: young (average approximately 16 years), middle-aged (39), aged (approximately 67) and long-lived (around 80). The study measured age-related changes in TCR beta repertoire diversity using deep sequencing normalized with unique cDNA molecular identifiers.

Libraries came from 5' RACE. Sequenced on an Illumina HiSeq 2500. The second PCR ran for roughly 7 to 12 cycles and used a J-beta primer mix along with a sample-barcoded 5' primer. Each TCR beta cDNA molecule received a unique molecular identifier from a template-switch 5' adaptor carrying 12 random nucleotides. At least 3 million CDR3-containing paired-end reads were obtained from each sample. All of the RNA was converted into first-strand cDNA using the Mint cDNA synthesis kit, with a TRBC-specific oligonucleotide serving as the primer. All cDNA was treated with uracil-DNA glycosylase and then went through a first 18-cycle PCR with the universal primers M1SS and BC2_uni_R. The original pipeline was this. For normalization, 1 million high-quality reads were randomly selected from each sample, with every read carrying a distinct molecular identifier. Reads sharing molecular identifiers were discarded rather than binned into consensus sequences. MiTCR, run with a Q25 quality threshold and the strictest error-elimination algorithm, handled CDR3 identification, clonotype clustering and error correction. A nonparametric unseen species model with Euler transformation was used to estimate lower-bound total TCR beta diversity. TCRdb passed the public sequencing reads through fastp at Q25 and MiXCR, retaining productive beta sequences. Rows merge per CDR3 protein into single entries with the most common DNA and genes. TCRdb assigned the V and J calls; the authors' analysis was not used. The sample table records roughly 700,000 distinct CDR3 sequences; 32% of these occur just once. About 16% of the sample is taken by the ten largest.

Including cysteine and phenylalanine, the CDR3 has 10 amino acids. Of the read, only the CDR3 DNA is kept; its 30 bases are in frame from base 1. From a lookup of the germline V gene, CDR1 and CDR2 are MDHEN and SYDVKM. Relative to germline, V is 4 bases shorter and J is 4 bases shorter, with 0 bases between their ends. The donors were 40 or so Caucasian individuals from Russia, aged roughly 6 to 90 years, who were systemically healthy. Around 10 milliliters of peripheral blood were collected from each donor into EDTA-treated Vacutainer tubes. Ficoll-Paque density-gradient centrifugation was used to isolate PBMCs, with at least 7 million obtained per sample. Total RNA, at least 6 micrograms per sample, was extracted from PBMCs with Trizol reagent. For every donor, flow cytometry on a PBMC aliquot measured the percentage of naive CD45RAhigh/CD27high T cells. The investigation overall reported the following: Compared with the aged group, more naive CD4+ T cells, fewer expanded clones and increased TCR diversity were shown by the long-lived group, suggesting age selection. Total diversity estimates from one million sequenced T cells were considered lower bounds and underestimates. As age increased, observed TCR beta diversity per million T cells dropped in a roughly linear way, and a significant reduction was already evident by age 40. Bulk unsorted PBMC profiling prevented conclusive comparison of naive and antigen-experienced compartments. Because the CMV infection status of the donors was unknown, age-related changes in expanded clonotypes may potentially have been confounded. Observed TCR beta diversity correlated strongly with the percentage of naive T cells measured by flow cytometry.

As concerns this clonotype: There is no known antigen for this receptor. A clone one base away is much larger, so this may be a read error.

The V and J segments used are TRBV28 and TRBJ2-3, with the identity of the D gene unclear. Sequenced: blood. The receptor's source is a woman older than 75 in good health. Donor details come from another sample of the same person, matched by shared clones. The DNA sequence is given as TGTGCCAGCAGTTCAGATACGCAGTATTTT. The translation is CASSSDTQYF.